This TCR beta chain was recorded in a study of response to subunit inactivated influenza vaccine. Study outcomes and limitations: The authors suggested that few new T cells are recruited per seasonal influenza vaccination.

TCRdb processed the RT-PCR reads anew with MiXCR; each CDR3 protein has one entry. In the table there are around 470,000 distinct CDR3 sequences, roughly 7.9% of which are singletons. Germline lookup yields CDR1 DFQATT and CDR2 SNEGSKA (reference sequence). The CDR3 covers 12 residues. V was clipped by 4 bases and J by 4 bases; unmatched bases: 3. To note about this clonotype: Its antigen is currently unknown.

This TCR was sampled from a man in his fifties or sixties who received an inactivated influenza vaccine. The chain is built from TRBV20-1 and TRBJ1-2, with 7 positions matching TRBD1. The source material was PBMCs from blood, sampled less than 25 months after vaccination. CDR3 DNA sequence: TGCAGTGCTACCCGGGACAGCTATGGCTACACCTTC. Translated: CSATRDSYGYTF.